Shown below are 29 T cell receptor beta chains from a single sample sequenced in a study of cytomegalovirus exposure and HLA in healthy donors. The study ran its PCR with 60 Vbeta and 13 Jbeta primers. Profiled with immunoSEQ multiplex PCR; TCRdb holds only in-frame clones, not every one. The sample consists of 120,000 or so clones, approximately 80% of them appearing once. Sequences were obtained from PBMCs. The receptors stem from a male donor in good health and CMV-seronegative.

The rearrangement uses TRBV4-1 and TRBJ1-6; TRBD1 matches 9 bases. The CDR3 contains 15 residues. Trimming at V came to 3 bases and at J to 8 bases, leaving 5 bases not matched to a gene. Germline assignment: CDR1 MGHRA and CDR2 YSYEKL. The CDR3 region has the DNA TGCGCCAGCAGCCAGGGGGGACAGGGATATTCACCCCTCCACTTT. Its translation is CASSQGGQGYSPLHF.

The chain joins TRBV28 to TRBJ2-1; 7 nucleotides match TRBD1. V dropped 4 bases and J dropped 4; count of bases not matched to a gene: 7. CDR1 MDHEN and CDR2 SYDVKM come from the germline V gene. The CDR3 runs to 15 residues. CDR3 sequence: CASSSSRDSYNEQFF. The CDR3 DNA reads as TGTGCCAGCAGTTCGTCCCGGGACAGTTACAATGAGCAGTTCTTC.

Notes on this clone: This sample also contains other DNA sequences that code for the same CDR3. The V and J genes are TRBV7-2 and TRBJ1-3; no definite D call. With 2 bases removed from V and 4 bases from J, the gap between germline ends came to 6 bases. This CDR3 has 13 residues. Germline lookup yields CDR1 SGHTA and CDR2 FQGNSA. The CDR3 loop is CASSLYSGNTIYF. CDR3 DNA: TGTGCCAGCAGCTTATATTCCGGAAACACCATATATTTT. Full variable domain (missing parts from reference TRBV7-2 and TRBJ1-3): GAGVSQSPSNKVTEKGKDVELRCDPISGHTALYWYRQSLGQGLEFLIYFQGNSAPDKSGLPSDRFSAERTGGSVSTLTIQRTQQEDSAVYLCASSLYSGNTIYFGEGSWLTVV.

Here the CDR3 reads CASSGGSGAYNEQFF. The CDR3 DNA is TGTGCCAGCAGCGGGGGTAGCGGAGCTTACAATGAGCAGTTCTTC. This chain uses TRBV9 with TRBJ2-1; maybe TRBD2 (6 bases). The CDR3 has 15 residues. Looked up from germline, CDR1 is SGDLS and CDR2 is YYNGEE. V was cut by 3 bases and J by 4 bases, with 14 bases left in between.

Turning to this clone: At one end the junction does not follow the germline gene, possibly because of a read error. J is TRBJ2-6 and V is TRBV30, with D perhaps matching TRBD1 (5 bases). There are 14 residues in the CDR3. Germline-derived CDR1 and CDR2 are GTSNPN and SVGIG (reference sequence). The CDR3 is CAWTQGPGANGLTF. In DNA form, the CDR3 reads TGTGCCTGGACCCAGGGCCCTGGGGCCAACGGCCTGACTTTC.

CDR3 coding DNA: TGTGCCAGCAGCTCCGGACTAGCGGGGGACACAGATACGCAGTATTTT. This codes for CASSSGLAGDTDTQYF. The chain is built from TRBV7-2 and TRBJ2-3; 13 bases match TRBD2. The CDR3 consists of 16 residues. V shed 4 bases, J shed 2 bases, and the junction held 3 bases outside the gene matches. CDR1 and CDR2 (germline): SGHTA, FQGNSA.

The chain is built from TRBV5-5 and TRBJ2-6, with no clear D. Deletions cut 1 base from V and 2 bases from J, with 7 bases between. Looked up from germline, CDR1 is SGHKS and CDR2 is YYEKEE (reference sequence). The CDR3 runs to 15 residues. The CDR3, as DNA: TGTGCCAGCAGCTTGTACTCGGCTGGGGCCAACGTCCTGACTTTC. Protein sequence: CASSLYSAGANVLTF. Looking up the rest from reference TRBV5-5 and TRBJ2-6 gives the full variable domain: DAGVTQSPTHLIKTRGQQVTLRCSPISGHKSVSWYQQVLGQGPQFIFQYYEKEERGRGNFPDRFSARQFPNYSSELNVNALLLGDSALYLCASSLYSAGANVLTFGAGSRLTVL.

This clone was seen a single time. The chain employs TRBV5-6 and TRBJ1-6, with a possible D match to TRBD1 (6 bases). The germline CDR1 and CDR2 sequences are SGHDT and YYEEEE. Trimming left V 3 bases short and J 6 bases short, with 16 bases between. The CDR3 sequence is 16 residues long. The CDR3 region has the DNA TGTGCCAGCAGCTCTACAGGGCTTCGAATTAATTCACCCCTCCACTTT. Its protein is CASSSTGLRINSPLHF.

In its sample, this clone was seen a few times. The chain is built from TRBV5-1 and TRBJ2-7; unclear D gene. From germline, CDR1 is SGHRS and CDR2 YFSETQ. Trimming removed 1 base at V and 3 bases at J, with 5 bases between. The CDR3 spans 12 residues. The CDR3 DNA reads as TGCGCCAGCAGCTTGCCCAGCTACGAGCAGTACTTC. Translating gives CASSLPSYEQYF.

The chain is built from TRBV30 and TRBJ2-1; D perhaps matches TRBD2 (6 bases). This CDR3 spans 15 amino acids. V gave up 0 bases and J gave up 1 base, with 10 bases separating them. In germline, CDR1 is GTSNPN, CDR2 SVGIG (reference sequence). The DNA of the CDR3 is TGTGCCTGGAGTGTGGGGGGTAATTCCTACAATGAGCAGTTCTTC. It yields the protein CAWSVGGNSYNEQFF.

This clone was recorded a few times. V is TRBV9 and J is TRBJ2-1, with 13 bases aligning to TRBD2. Per germline, CDR1 SGDLS and CDR2 YYNGEE. Unmatched junction bases numbered 13, after V lost 4 bases and J lost 0 bases. The CDR3 spans 20 residues. CDR3 amino acids: CASSPTPGTSGASSYNEQFF. For the CDR3, the DNA is TGTGCCAGCAGCCCAACCCCCGGGACTAGCGGGGCGAGCTCCTACAATGAGCAGTTCTTC.

CDR3 amino acids: CASSLGLRQGFTEAFF. In DNA, the CDR3 is TGCGCCAGCAGCTTGGGTCTAAGACAGGGATTCACTGAAGCTTTCTTT. The genes are TRBV5-1 and TRBJ1-1, with TRBD1 matching 7 bases. Germline CDR1 and CDR2: SGHRS and YFSETQ. Trimming at V came to 0 bases and at J to 4 bases, leaving 9 bases not matched to a gene. The CDR3 runs 16 residues.

CDR3 loop: CASSPLGTGSYEQYF. The CDR3 nucleotides are TGTGCCAGCAGCCCCCTCGGGACAGGTTCCTACGAGCAGTACTTC. The chain links TRBV9 to TRBJ2-7, with 8 positions matching TRBD1. Trimming at V came to 4 bases and at J to 1 base, leaving 7 bases not matched to a gene. Germline V gene lookup returns CDR1 SGDLS and CDR2 YYNGEE. This CDR3 spans 15 amino acids. Full variable domain (rest looked up from reference TRBV9 and TRBJ2-7): DSGVTQTPKHLITATGQRVTLRCSPRSGDLSVYWYQQSLDQGLQFLIQYYNGEERAKGNILERFSAQQFPDLHSELNLSSLELGDSALYFCASSPLGTGSYEQYFGPGTRLTVT.

This rearrangement joins TRBV6-5 to TRBJ1-5, with D possibly matching TRBD1 (6 bases). V lost 2 bases and J lost 4, with 9 bases in between. Germline CDR1 and CDR2: MNHEY and SVGAGI. CDR3 length equals 14 residues. The CDR3 is CASSYDRNNQPQHF. The CDR3 DNA reads TGTGCCAGCAGTTACGACAGGAATAATCAGCCCCAGCATTTT.

The gene calls are TRBV28 and TRBJ2-3; 11 positions match TRBD2. The J segment lost 2 bases and the V segment lost 4 bases, leaving 8 bases of the junction unmatched. The length of the CDR3 is 17 residues. Looked up from germline, CDR1 is MDHEN and CDR2 is SYDVKM. The CDR3 DNA follows: TGTGCCAGCAGTTGGTCTAGCGGGGGGCTAGACACAGATACGCAGTATTTT. Its translation: CASSWSSGGLDTDTQYF.

Turning to this clone: The conserved phenylalanine or tryptophan is not found at the CDR3 terminus, so this likely reflects a read error. This sequence joins TRBV28 and TRBJ1-2; weak D call: TRBD1 (5 bases). The CDR3 runs 11 residues. Trimming stripped 10 bases from V and 5 bases from J, with 11 bases between. Germline assignment: CDR1 MDHEN and CDR2 SYDVKM. CDR3 in amino acids: CAIVQGYGYTL. CDR3 nucleotides: TGTGCCATAGTTCAGGGATATGGCTACACCCTC.

The J gene is TRBJ2-3, the V gene TRBV5-1; 11 positions match TRBD2. Germline V gene sequence: CDR1 SGHRS, CDR2 YFSETQ. The V gene end was trimmed by 3 bases and the J gene end by 3 bases; junction bases not matched to a gene: 6. The CDR3 runs to 16 residues. The CDR3 loop reads CASSYLGTSGTDTQYF. CDR3 DNA sequence: TGCGCCAGCAGCTACCTTGGGACTAGCGGTACAGATACGCAGTATTTT.

This clone has just a few counts. The V call is TRBV19, the J call TRBJ1-1, with D possibly TRBD1 on 6 matching bases. Germline values: CDR1 LNHDA, CDR2 SQIVND (reference sequence). This CDR3 has 14 amino acids. Between the trimmed V and J ends, which lost 4 bases and 5 bases, there was a span of 14 bases. CDR3 bases: TGTGCCAGTAGTACCTACAGGGTTCAGACTGAAGCTTTCTTT. This encodes CASSTYRVQTEAFF.

CDR3 DNA: TGTGCCAGCAGCCCCCGCGGCTCTAGCGTACCCGAGCAGTACTTC. The encoded protein is CASSPRGSSVPEQYF. The chain recombines TRBV9 with TRBJ2-7; tentatively, D is TRBD2 (6 bases). CDR3 length equals 15 residues. V lost 4 bases and J lost 6, with 20 bases in between. The germline gives CDR1 SGDLS, CDR2 YYNGEE.

V is TRBV13 and J is TRBJ2-1, with TRBD2 identical over 13 bases. With V trimmed by 5 bases and J by 6 bases, 7 bases remained unmatched. The CDR3 is made up of 16 amino acids. CDR1 PRHDT and CDR2 FYEKMQ come from the germline V gene (reference sequence). For the CDR3, the DNA is TGTGCCAGCAGCGGATTAACTAGCGGGGGGGCCAATGAGCAGTTCTTC. Its translation is CASSGLTSGGANEQFF. Combining the CDR3 with reference TRBV13 and TRBJ2-1 gives the whole variable domain AAGVIQSPRHLIKEKRETATLKCYPIPRHDTVYWYQQGPGQDPQFLISFYEKMQSDKGSIPDRFSAQQFSDYHSELNMSSLELGDSALYFCASSGLTSGGANEQFFGPGTRLTVL.

The chain joins TRBV5-1 to TRBJ2-2; D possibly corresponds to TRBD2 (6 bases). Trimming took off 5 bases at V and 7 bases at J, with 12 bases between the two ends. Per the germline V gene, CDR1 is SGHRS and CDR2 is YFSETQ. The length of the CDR3 is 13 residues. The CDR3 coding sequence is TGCGCCAGCAGTGGTTATAGCGGCGGGGAGCTGTTTTTT. This sequence encodes CASSGYSGGELFF.

The genes are TRBV6-6 and TRBJ1-2, with D possibly being TRBD1 (5 bases). Germline V gene sequence: CDR1 MNHNY, CDR2 SVGAGI (reference sequence). The germline V and J ends were trimmed by 5 bases and 8 bases, with 12 bases remaining between them. The CDR3 is 12 residues long. The chain's CDR3 is CASSPDRGGYTF. CDR3 nucleotides: TGTGCCAGCAGTCCTGATAGGGGCGGCTACACCTTC.

This chain joins TRBV19 and TRBJ2-2, with D possibly being TRBD2 (5 bases). Trimming took off 10 bases at V and 3 bases at J, with 15 bases between the two ends. Germline-derived CDR1 and CDR2 are LNHDA and SQIVND (reference sequence). The CDR3 is made up of 14 amino acids. The CDR3 here is CATLPPGYTGELFF. Written as DNA, the CDR3 is TGTGCCACCCTCCCGCCGGGGTACACCGGGGAGCTGTTTTTT.

The chain is built from TRBV5-1 and TRBJ2-3, with 13 bases lining up with TRBD2. After removal of 6 bases from V and 8 bases from J, the junction contained 15 bases not matched to a gene. CDR1 and CDR2 from the germline V gene are SGHRS and YFSETQ. The CDR3 extends over 17 amino acids. In DNA form, the CDR3 reads TGCGCCAGCAAAGAACTAGCGGGAGGGCCAGGTGGTGGTACGCAGTATTTT. Protein sequence: CASKELAGGPGGGTQYF.

V gene TRBV5-4 combines with J gene TRBJ2-3; 9 bases are a match to TRBD2. This CDR3 comprises 15 residues. Germline V CDR1 and CDR2: SGHNT, YYREEE (reference sequence). Trimming at V came to 4 bases and at J to 6 bases, leaving 9 bases not matched to a gene. The CDR3 DNA follows: TGTGCCAGCAGCGCCGCTAGCGGGATTTGGGATACGCAGTATTTT. Its protein is CASSAASGIWDTQYF.

The gene calls are TRBV5-4 and TRBJ1-4; 7 bases are shared with TRBD1. Germline lookup yields CDR1 SGHNT and CDR2 YYREEE (reference sequence). CDR3 length: 17 amino acids. The ends lost 0 bases at V and 8 bases at J; junction bases unmatched: 13. As DNA, the CDR3 is TGTGCCAGCAGCTTGGGGGCAGGGGGGACTTTCCGCGAAAAACTGTTTTTT. Residues: CASSLGAGGTFREKLFF.

The chain links TRBV6-1 to TRBJ1-4; D not resolved. This CDR3 spans 13 amino acids. V lost 8 bases and J lost 3, with 10 bases in between. From germline, CDR1 is MNHNS and CDR2 SASEGT. The CDR3 nucleotides read TGTGCCAGCGGGAGGACGGCTAATGAAAAACTGTTTTTT. Residues: CASGRTANEKLFF.

J is TRBJ1-2 and V is TRBV18; possibly TRBD1 for D (5 bases). V dropped 3 bases and J dropped 4 bases, with 12 bases sitting between them. Germline CDR1 reads KGHSH; CDR2 reads LQKENI. The CDR3 totals 14 residues. The CDR3 region is CASSPTTEAYGYTF. CDR3 coding DNA: TGTGCCAGCTCACCCACGACAGAGGCCTATGGCTACACCTTC. The entire variable domain, with the rest obtained from reference TRBV18 and TRBJ1-2, is as follows: NAGVMQNPRHLVRRRGQEARLRCSPMKGHSHVYWYRQLPEEGLKFMVYLQKENIIDESGMPKERFSAEFPKEGPSILRIQQVVRGDSAAYFCASSPTTEAYGYTFGSGTRLTVV.

As DNA, the CDR3 is TGTGCCAGCAGCCCCCGGACAGGGGGCAGGAGTACTCAGCCCCAGCATTTT. Translation gives CASSPRTGGRSTQPQHF. The chain joins TRBV7-6 to TRBJ1-5; 11 nucleotides align to TRBD1. With V trimmed by 5 bases and J by 6 bases, 12 bases remained unmatched. The CDR3 runs to 17 residues. The germline V gene encodes CDR1 SGHVS and CDR2 FNYEAQ.